Following are 2 T cell receptor beta chains from one sample sequenced in a study of cytomegalovirus exposure and HLA in healthy donors. The PCR made use of 60 Vbeta and 13 Jbeta primers. Here immunoSEQ multiplex PCR was the method, and the copy in TCRdb shows in-frame clones only, minus some. The sample carries over 150,000 clones, 60% to 85% recorded once. Sequencing used PBMCs. The receptors originated from a woman aged 45 to 65 in good health and CMV-seropositive.

This rearrangement joins TRBV9 to TRBJ2-3; weak D call: TRBD2 (5 bases). The CDR3 has 13 residues. Germline CDR1 is SGDLS and CDR2 is YYNGEE. V was cut by 0 bases and J by 4 bases, with 6 bases left in between. CDR3 bases: TGTGCCAGCAGCGTAGGAGGGCCAGATACGCAGTATTTT. Its translation: CASSVGGPDTQYF.

This clone was seen only once. The chain joins TRBV5-1 to TRBJ1-3; D is unresolved. This CDR3 region has 14 residues. V was trimmed by 2 bases and J by 0 bases, leaving 6 bases between them. CDR1 is SGHRS, CDR2 YFSETQ, per germline. The CDR3 bases are TGCGCCAGCAGCTTCGACAACTCTGGAAACACCATATATTTT. This translates into CASSFDNSGNTIYF.